This T cell receptor beta chain was observed in a study of blood T cell repertoires in COVID-19. Study in general: Donors in the United States, Italy and Spain gave samples during acute or convalescent COVID-19.

Original handling: Estimation of nucleated cell counts was performed using reference gene primer amplification. Measured with immunoSEQ multiplex PCR; TCRdb has only the in-frame clones, and not every one. D and trimming come from the DNA, and the V and J calls and clone size come from that table. The profile shows about 220,000 clones, around 84% of them singletons. The CDR3 extends over 17 amino acids. J gave up 0 bases and V 4 bases, and 8 bases lay outside the gene matches. Germline V lookup: CDR1 SGHRS, CDR2 YFSETQ. This receptor was taken from a man aged 50-59 years who had recovered from COVID-19. This rearrangement joins TRBV5-1 to TRBJ1-1; 11 bases align to TRBD1. Sequencing was performed on peripheral blood. CDR3 region: CASSNRDRGSMNTEAFF. DNA of the CDR3: TGCGCCAGCAGCAACCGGGACAGGGGGAGCATGAACACTGAAGCTTTCTTT.